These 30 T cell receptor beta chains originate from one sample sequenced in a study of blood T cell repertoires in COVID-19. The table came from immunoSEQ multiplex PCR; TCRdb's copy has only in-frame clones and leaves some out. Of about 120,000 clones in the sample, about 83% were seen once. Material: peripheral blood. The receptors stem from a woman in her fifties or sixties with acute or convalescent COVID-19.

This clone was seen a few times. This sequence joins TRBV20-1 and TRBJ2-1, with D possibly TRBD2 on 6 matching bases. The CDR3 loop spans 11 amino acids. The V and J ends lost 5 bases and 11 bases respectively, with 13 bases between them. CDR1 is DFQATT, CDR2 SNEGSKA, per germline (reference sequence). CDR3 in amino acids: CSALREPQQFF. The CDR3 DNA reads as TGCAGTGCTCTCCGGGAGCCTCAGCAGTTCTTC.

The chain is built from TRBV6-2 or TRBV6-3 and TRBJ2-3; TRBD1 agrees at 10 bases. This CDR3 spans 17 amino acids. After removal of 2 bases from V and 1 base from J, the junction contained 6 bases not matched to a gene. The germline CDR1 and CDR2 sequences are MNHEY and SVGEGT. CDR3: CASSYLGTGEGTDTQYF. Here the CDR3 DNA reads TGTGCCAGCAGTTACCTAGGGACAGGGGAAGGCACAGATACGCAGTATTTT.

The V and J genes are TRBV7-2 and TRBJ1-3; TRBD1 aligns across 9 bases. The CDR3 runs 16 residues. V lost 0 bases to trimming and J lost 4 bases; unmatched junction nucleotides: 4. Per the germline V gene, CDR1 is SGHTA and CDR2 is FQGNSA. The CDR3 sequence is CASSLATGGAGNTIYF. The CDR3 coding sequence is TGTGCCAGCAGCTTAGCTACAGGGGGCGCCGGAAACACCATATATTTT.

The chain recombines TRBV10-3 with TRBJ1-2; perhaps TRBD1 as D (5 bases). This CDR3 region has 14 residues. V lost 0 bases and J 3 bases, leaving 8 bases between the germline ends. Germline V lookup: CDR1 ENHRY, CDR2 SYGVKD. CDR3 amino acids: CAISESGGDYGYTF. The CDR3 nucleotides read TGTGCCATCAGTGAGTCAGGAGGGGACTATGGCTACACCTTC.

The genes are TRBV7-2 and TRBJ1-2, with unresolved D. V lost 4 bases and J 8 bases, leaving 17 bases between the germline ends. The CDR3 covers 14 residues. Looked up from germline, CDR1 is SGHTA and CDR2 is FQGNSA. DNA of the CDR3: TGTGCCAGCAGCTCACCCACGACGGGTCGCGGCTACACCTTC. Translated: CASSSPTTGRGYTF.

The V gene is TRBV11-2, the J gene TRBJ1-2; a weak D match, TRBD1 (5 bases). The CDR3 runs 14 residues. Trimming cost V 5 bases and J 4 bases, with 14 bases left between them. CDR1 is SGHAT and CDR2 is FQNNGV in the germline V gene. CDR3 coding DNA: TGTGCCAGCAGCCCTGGAGGGGAGGGCTATGGCTACACCTTC. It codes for CASSPGGEGYGYTF.

CDR3 region: CASSQDRAGWGETQYF. The CDR3, as DNA: TGTGCCAGCAGCCAAGATAGGGCGGGCTGGGGAGAGACCCAGTACTTC. The chain is built from TRBV4-2 and TRBJ2-5; a possible D gene is TRBD2 (5 bases). V lost 0 bases and J 4 bases, leaving 15 bases between the germline ends. The germline gives CDR1 LGHNA, CDR2 YNFKEQ. This CDR3 is 16 amino acids long.

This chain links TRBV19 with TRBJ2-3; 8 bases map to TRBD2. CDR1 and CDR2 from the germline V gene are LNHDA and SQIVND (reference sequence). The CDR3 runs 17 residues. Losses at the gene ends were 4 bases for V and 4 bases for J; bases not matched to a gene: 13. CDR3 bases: TGTGCCAGTAGTACCCGGGGGCGCGGGGGGATTTCAGATACGCAGTATTTT. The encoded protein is CASSTRGRGGISDTQYF.

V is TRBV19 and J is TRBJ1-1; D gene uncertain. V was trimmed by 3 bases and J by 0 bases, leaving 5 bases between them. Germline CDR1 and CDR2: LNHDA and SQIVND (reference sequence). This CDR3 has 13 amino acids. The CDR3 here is CASSIFMNTEAFF. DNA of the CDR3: TGTGCCAGTAGTATTTTCATGAACACTGAAGCTTTCTTT. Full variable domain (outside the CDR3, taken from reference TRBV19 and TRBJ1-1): DGGITQSPKYLFRKEGQNVTLSCEQNLNHDAMYWYRQDPGQGLRLIYYSQIVNDFQKGDIAEGYSVSREKKESFPLTVTSAQKNPTAFYLCASSIFMNTEAFFGQGTRLTVV.

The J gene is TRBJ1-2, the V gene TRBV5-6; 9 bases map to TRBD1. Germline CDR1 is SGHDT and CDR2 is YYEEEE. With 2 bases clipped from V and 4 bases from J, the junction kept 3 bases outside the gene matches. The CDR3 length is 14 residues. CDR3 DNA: TGTGCCAGCAGCTTCCGGGACAGGGTCTATGGCTACACCTTC. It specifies CASSFRDRVYGYTF.

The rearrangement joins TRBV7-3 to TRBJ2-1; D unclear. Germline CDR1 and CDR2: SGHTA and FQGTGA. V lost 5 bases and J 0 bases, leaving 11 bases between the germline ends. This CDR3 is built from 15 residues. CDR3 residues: CASSAQVVSYNEQFF. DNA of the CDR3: TGTGCCAGCAGCGCCCAGGTTGTCTCCTACAATGAGCAGTTCTTC.

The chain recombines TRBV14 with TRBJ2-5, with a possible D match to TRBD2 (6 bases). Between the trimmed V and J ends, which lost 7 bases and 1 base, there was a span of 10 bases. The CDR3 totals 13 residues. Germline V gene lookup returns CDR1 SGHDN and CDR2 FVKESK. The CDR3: CASNRLVQETQYF. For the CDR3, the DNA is TGTGCCAGCAACCGACTAGTCCAAGAGACCCAGTACTTC.

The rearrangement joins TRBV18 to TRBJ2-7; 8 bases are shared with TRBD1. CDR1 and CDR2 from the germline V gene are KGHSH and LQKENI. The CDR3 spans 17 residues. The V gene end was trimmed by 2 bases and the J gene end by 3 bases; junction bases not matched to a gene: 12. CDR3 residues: CASSPYLTGQGIYEQYF. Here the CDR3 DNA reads TGTGCCAGCTCACCATACCTTACCGGACAGGGAATCTACGAGCAGTACTTC.

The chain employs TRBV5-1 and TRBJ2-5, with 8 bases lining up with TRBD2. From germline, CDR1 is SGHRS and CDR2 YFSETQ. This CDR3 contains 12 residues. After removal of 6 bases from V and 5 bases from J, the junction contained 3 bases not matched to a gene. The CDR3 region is CASTSGSETQYF. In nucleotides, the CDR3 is TGCGCCAGCACAAGCGGGAGCGAGACCCAGTACTTC.

The CDR3 DNA is TGTGCCAGCAGGGAGACAGGGGTGAACACTGAAGCTTTCTTT. Its protein is CASRETGVNTEAFF. The chain combines TRBV27 with TRBJ1-1; 8 bases fit TRBD1. Germline lookup yields CDR1 MNHEY and CDR2 SMNVEV (reference sequence). Trimming at V came to 6 bases and at J to 0 bases, leaving 3 bases not matched to a gene. This CDR3 comprises 14 residues.

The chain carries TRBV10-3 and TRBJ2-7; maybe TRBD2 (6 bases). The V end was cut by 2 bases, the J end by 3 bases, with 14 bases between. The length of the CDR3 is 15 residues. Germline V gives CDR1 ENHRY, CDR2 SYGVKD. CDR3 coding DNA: TGTGCCATCAGTGAGCCAGGACGGCGGGGCTACGAGCAGTACTTC. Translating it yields CAISEPGRRGYEQYF.

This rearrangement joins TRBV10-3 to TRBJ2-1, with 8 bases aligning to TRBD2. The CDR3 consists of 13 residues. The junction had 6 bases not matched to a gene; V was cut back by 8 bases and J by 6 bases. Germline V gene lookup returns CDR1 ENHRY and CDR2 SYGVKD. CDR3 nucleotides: TGTGCCATCGGGGGGACTAGTTCCAATGAGCAGTTCTTC. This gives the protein CAIGGTSSNEQFF.

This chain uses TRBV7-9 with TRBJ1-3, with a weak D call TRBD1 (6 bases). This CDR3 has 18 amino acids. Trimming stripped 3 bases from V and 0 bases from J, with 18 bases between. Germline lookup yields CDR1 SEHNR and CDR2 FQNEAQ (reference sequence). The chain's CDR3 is CASSFYRAGGLSGNTIYF. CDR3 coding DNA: TGTGCCAGCAGCTTCTACAGGGCCGGTGGGCTCTCTGGAAACACCATATATTTT.

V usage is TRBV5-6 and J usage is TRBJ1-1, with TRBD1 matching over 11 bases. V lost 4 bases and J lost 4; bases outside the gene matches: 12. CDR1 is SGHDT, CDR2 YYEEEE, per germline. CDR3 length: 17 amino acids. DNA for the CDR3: TGTGCCAGCAGCCACCGTAGGACAGGGGGCTGGGGCACTGAAGCTTTCTTT. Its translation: CASSHRRTGGWGTEAFF.

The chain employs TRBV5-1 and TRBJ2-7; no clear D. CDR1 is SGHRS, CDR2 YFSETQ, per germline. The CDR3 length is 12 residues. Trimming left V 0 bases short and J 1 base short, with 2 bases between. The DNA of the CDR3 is TGCGCCAGCAGCTTGGCTTCCTACGAGCAGTACTTC. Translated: CASSLASYEQYF.

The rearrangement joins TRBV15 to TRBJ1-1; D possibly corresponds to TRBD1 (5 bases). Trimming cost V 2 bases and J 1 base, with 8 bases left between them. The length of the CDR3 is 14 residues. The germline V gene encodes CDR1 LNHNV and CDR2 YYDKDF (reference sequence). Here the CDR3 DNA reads TGTGCCACCAGCAGACTCACAGGGAACACTGAAGCTTTCTTT. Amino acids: CATSRLTGNTEAFF.

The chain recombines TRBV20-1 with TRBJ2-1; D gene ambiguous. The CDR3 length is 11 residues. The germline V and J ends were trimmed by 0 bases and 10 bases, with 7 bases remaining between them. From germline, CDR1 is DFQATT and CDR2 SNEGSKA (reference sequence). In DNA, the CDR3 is TGCAGTGCTAGAGATCGAGTGGAGCAGTTCTTC. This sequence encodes CSARDRVEQFF.

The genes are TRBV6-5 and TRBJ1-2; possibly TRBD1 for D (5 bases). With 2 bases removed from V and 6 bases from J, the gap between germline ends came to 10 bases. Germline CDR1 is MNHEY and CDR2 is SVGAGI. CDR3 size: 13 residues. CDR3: CASSYGQGHGYTF. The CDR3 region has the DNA TGTGCCAGCAGTTACGGGCAGGGCCATGGCTACACCTTC.

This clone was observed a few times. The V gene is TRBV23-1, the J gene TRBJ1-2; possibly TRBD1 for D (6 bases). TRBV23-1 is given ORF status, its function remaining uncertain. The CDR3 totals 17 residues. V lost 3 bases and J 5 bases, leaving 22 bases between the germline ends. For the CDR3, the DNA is TGCGCCAGCAGTCACCTCCGACAGGCCCTACGGTCTTATGGCTACACCTTC. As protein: CASSHLRQALRSYGYTF.

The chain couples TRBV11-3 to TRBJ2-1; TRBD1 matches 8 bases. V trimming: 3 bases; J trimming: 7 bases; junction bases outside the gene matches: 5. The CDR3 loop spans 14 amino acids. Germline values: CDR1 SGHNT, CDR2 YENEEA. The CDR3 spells CASSFDRGGNEQFF. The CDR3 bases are TGTGCCAGCAGCTTCGACAGGGGAGGAAATGAGCAGTTCTTC.

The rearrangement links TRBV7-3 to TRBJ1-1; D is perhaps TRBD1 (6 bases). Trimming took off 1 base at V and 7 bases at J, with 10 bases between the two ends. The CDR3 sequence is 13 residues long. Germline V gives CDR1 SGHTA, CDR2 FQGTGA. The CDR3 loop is CASSLNREHEAFF. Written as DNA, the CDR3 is TGTGCCAGCAGCTTAAACAGGGAACATGAAGCTTTCTTT.

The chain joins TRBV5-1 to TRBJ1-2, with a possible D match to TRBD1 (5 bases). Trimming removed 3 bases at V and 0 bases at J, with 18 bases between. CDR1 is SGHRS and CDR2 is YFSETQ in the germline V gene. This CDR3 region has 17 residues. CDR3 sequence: CASSSAPGSPANYGYTF. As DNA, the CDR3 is TGCGCCAGCAGCTCGGCCCCAGGGTCCCCTGCTAACTATGGCTACACCTTC. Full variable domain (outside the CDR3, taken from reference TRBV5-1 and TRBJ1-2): KAGVTQTPRYLIKTRGQQVTLSCSPISGHRSVSWYQQTPGQGLQFLFEYFSETQRNKGNFPGRFSGRQFSNSRSEMNVSTLELGDSALYLCASSSAPGSPANYGYTFGSGTRLTVV.

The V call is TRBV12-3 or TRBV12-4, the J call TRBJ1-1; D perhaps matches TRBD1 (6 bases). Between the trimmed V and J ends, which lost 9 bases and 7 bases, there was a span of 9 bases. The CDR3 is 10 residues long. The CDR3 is CASMDSEAFF. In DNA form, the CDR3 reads TGTGCCAGTATGGACAGTGAAGCTTTCTTT.

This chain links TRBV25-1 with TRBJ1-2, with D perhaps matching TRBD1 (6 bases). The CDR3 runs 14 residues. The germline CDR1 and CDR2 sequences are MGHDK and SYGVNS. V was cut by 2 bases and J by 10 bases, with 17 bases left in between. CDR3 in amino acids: CASSEAGALGDYTF. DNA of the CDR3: TGTGCCAGCAGTGAAGCGGGGGCCTTGGGGGACTACACCTTC.

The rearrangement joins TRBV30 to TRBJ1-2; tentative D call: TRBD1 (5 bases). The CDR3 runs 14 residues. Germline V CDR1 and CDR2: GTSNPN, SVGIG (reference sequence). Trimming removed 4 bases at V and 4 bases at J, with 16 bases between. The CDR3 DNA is TGTGCCTGGACCTCCCCGGGGGGTGGCTATGGCTACACCTTC. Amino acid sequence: CAWTSPGGGYGYTF.